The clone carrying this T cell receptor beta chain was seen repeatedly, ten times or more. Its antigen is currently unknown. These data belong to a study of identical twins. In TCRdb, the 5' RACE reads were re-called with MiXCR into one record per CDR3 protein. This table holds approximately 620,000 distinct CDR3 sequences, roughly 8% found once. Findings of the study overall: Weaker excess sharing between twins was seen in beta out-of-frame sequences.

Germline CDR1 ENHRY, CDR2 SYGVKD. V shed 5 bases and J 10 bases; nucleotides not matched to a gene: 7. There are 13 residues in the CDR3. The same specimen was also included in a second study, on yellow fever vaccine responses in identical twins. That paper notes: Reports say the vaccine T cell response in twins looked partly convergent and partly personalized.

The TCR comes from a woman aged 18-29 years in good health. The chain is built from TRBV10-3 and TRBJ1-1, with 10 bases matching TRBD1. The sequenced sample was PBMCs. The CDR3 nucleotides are TGTGCCATCAGTACGGGGACAGGGGTAGTAGCTTTCTTT. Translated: CAISTGTGVVAFF.